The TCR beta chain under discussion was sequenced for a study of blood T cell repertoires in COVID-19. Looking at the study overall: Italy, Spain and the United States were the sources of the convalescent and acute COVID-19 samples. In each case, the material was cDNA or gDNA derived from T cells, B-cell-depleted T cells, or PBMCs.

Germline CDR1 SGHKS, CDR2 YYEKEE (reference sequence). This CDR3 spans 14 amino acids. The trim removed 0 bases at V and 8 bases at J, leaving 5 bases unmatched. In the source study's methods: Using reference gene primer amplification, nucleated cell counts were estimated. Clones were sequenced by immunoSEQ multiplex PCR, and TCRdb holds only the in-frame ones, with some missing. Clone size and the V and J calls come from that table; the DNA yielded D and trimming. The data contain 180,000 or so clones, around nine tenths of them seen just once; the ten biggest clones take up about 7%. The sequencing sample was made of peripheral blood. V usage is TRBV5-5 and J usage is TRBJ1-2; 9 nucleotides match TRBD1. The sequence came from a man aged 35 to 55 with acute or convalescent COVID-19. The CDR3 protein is CASSLGTGVRGYTF. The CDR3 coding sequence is TGTGCCAGCAGCTTGGGGACAGGGGTCAGAGGCTACACCTTC.